What follows are 9 T cell receptor beta chains derived from one specimen sequenced in a study of beta chain features in type 1 diabetes. Study-wide results and limits: A moderate, significant TCRB CDR3 shortening appeared in type 1 diabetes across four CD4+ subsets.

Their recognized antigens are unknown. Investigators reverse transcribed all isolated RNA, so they sequenced expressed TCRB transcripts. Generated by immunoSEQ multiplex PCR, the TCRdb table keeps only in-frame clones and is missing some. The table lists about 230,000 clones, about a sixth of them singletons. Sequencing input: naive CD4+ T cells from blood. The receptors were sampled from a man aged 25-40 years with type 1 diabetes.

Here the CDR3 reads CASRGGGADTQYF. DNA for the CDR3: TGTGCCTCCCGGGGCGGAGGCGCAGATACGCAGTATTTT. This sequence joins TRBV7-9 and TRBJ2-3, with D possibly called TRBD1 or TRBD2 (5 bases each). V lost 11 bases, J lost 4 bases, and 16 bases lay in between. This CDR3 is 13 amino acids long. Germline V lookup: CDR1 SEHNR, CDR2 FQNEAQ (reference sequence).

This rearrangement joins TRBV7-8 to TRBJ1-3; perhaps TRBD1 as D (5 bases). There are 15 residues in the CDR3. Trimming took 1 base from V and 1 from J, leaving 8 bases between them. Germline CDR1 is SGHVS and CDR2 is FQNEAQ. The CDR3 sequence is CASSLGDHSGNTIYF. In DNA, the CDR3 is TGTGCCAGCAGCTTAGGGGACCATTCTGGAAACACCATATATTTT.

This clone was recorded a few times. This chain joins TRBV7-9 and TRBJ1-1, with TRBD1 as a possible D gene (6 bases). With 5 bases removed from V and 4 bases from J, the gap between germline ends came to 20 bases. Germline V gives CDR1 SEHNR, CDR2 FQNEAQ (reference sequence). CDR3 length: 16 residues. CDR3 bases: TGTGCCAGCAGCCCCTACGGGGGGCGCGGTGGCACTGAAGCTTTCTTT. Amino acid sequence: CASSPYGGRGGTEAFF. Using reference TRBV7-9 and TRBJ1-1 for the parts outside the CDR3, the full variable domain is DTGVSQNPRHKITKRGQNVTFRCDPISEHNRLYWYRQTLGQGPEFLTYFQNEAQLEKSRLLSDRFSAERPKGSFSTLEIQRTEQGDSAMYLCASSPYGGRGGTEAFFGQGTRLTVV.

This clone was found a few times. The chain is built from TRBV18 and TRBJ2-7; 7 nucleotides align to TRBD2. Germline-derived CDR1 and CDR2 are KGHSH and LQKENI. V lost 5 bases, J lost 3 bases, and 10 bases stayed unmatched. CDR3 length equals 15 residues. CDR3 residues: CASSAESSGYYEQYF. CDR3 nucleotides: TGTGCCAGCTCAGCAGAATCTAGCGGTTACTACGAGCAGTACTTC.

The chain carries TRBV10-3 and TRBJ2-7; D remains ambiguous. The CDR3 is 12 residues long. The V end was cut by 2 bases, the J end by 4 bases, with 6 bases between. Germline CDR1 ENHRY, CDR2 SYGVKD. The CDR3 DNA reads as TGTGCCATCAGTGAGCGGGCGTACGAGCAGTACTTC. Translated, it gives CAISERAYEQYF.

There are a few counts of this clone. Here the CDR3 reads CASSLVTSGSFSDTQYF. The DNA of the CDR3 is TGTGCCAGCAGCTTAGTCACTAGCGGGAGTTTCTCAGATACGCAGTATTTT. V and J are TRBV7-6 and TRBJ2-3; 11 nucleotides line up with TRBD2. Looked up from germline, CDR1 is SGHVS and CDR2 is FNYEAQ. This CDR3 contains 17 residues. V lost 1 base to trimming and J lost 4 bases; unmatched junction nucleotides: 7.

The rearrangement uses TRBV10-3 and TRBJ1-2; no firm D call. CDR3 length equals 10 residues. The V gene's germline CDR1 is ENHRY and CDR2 SYGVKD. Trimming removed 11 bases at V and 1 base at J, with 5 bases between. This CDR3 is CAAYNYGYTF. The CDR3 DNA reads TGTGCCGCTTATAACTATGGCTACACCTTC.

Concerning this clone itself: Other DNA sequences of this sample code for an identical CDR3. The chain uses TRBV10-3 and TRBJ2-5, with D unclear. The CDR3 sequence is 12 residues long. The V end lost 6 bases, the J end lost 3 bases, and 8 bases lay between the germline ends. From germline, CDR1 is ENHRY and CDR2 SYGVKD. The CDR3: CAISAGKETQYF. As DNA, the CDR3 is TGTGCCATCAGCGCAGGAAAAGAGACCCAGTACTTC.

This rearrangement joins TRBV7-3 to TRBJ2-1, with 7 bases that match TRBD2. This CDR3 comprises 15 residues. CDR1 SGHTA and CDR2 FQGTGA come from the germline V gene. J gave up 6 bases and V 2 bases, and 7 bases lay outside the gene matches. The chain's CDR3 is CASSLAGEIGNEQFF. CDR3 in DNA: TGTGCCAGCAGCTTAGCGGGAGAGATTGGCAATGAGCAGTTCTTC.